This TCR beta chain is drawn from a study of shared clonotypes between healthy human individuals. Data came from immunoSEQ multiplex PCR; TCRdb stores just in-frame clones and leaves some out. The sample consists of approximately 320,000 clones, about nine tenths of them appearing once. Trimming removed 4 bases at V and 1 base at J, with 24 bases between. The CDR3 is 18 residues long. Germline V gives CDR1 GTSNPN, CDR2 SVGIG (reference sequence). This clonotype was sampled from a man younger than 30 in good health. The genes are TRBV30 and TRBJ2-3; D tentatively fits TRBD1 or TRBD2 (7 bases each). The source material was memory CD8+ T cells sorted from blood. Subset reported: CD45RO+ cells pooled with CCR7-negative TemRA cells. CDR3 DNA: TGTGCCTGGAAGGGGTTGCAGGGGGAGGGTAGTGGCACAGATACGCAGTATTTT. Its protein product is CAWKGLQGEGSGTDTQYF.